Sequencing of this TCR beta chain was carried out in a study of blood T cell repertoires in COVID-19. Study-level background: The origin of the acute and convalescent COVID-19 samples was the United States, Italy and Spain. Sources were T cells, B-cell-depleted T cells, or PBMCs; the material itself was cDNA or gDNA.

The CDR3 covers 14 residues. The J segment lost 2 bases and the V segment lost 1 base, leaving 3 bases of the junction unmatched. Germline V lookup: CDR1 GTSNPN, CDR2 SVGIG (reference sequence). Per the study methods: Reference gene primer amplification in the assay estimated nucleated cell counts. Sequencing was performed with immunoSEQ multiplex PCR; in TCRdb, only in-frame clones are kept and a portion is missing. Clone size and V and J calls were adopted from that table, with D and trimming inferred from the DNA. The sample has roughly 63,000 clones, 85% to 90% seen once. The gene calls are TRBV30 and TRBJ2-7; 9 bases are a match to TRBD1. Sequencing input: peripheral blood. This TCR derives from a man aged 50-59 years with acute or convalescent COVID-19. CDR3 loop: CAWSGQGDPYEQYF. The CDR3 DNA sequence: TGTGCCTGGAGTGGACAGGGGGACCCCTACGAGCAGTACTTC.